Each of the 4 T cell receptor beta chains below was sequenced from the same sample in a study of radiation and T cells in renal cell carcinoma. This table comes from immunoSEQ multiplex PCR, and its TCRdb copy is limited to in-frame clones, with some not included. This sample has some 150,000 clones, with approximately 86% found just once. Time point noted: blood 4 weeks post-SBRT, at nephrectomy. Specified treatment: 15 Gy SBRT to primary tumor, nephrectomy 4 weeks later. Sequenced material: blood, taken from a patient whose treatment included radiotherapy and nephrectomy. These receptors were obtained from a woman aged 50 to 60 with renal cell carcinoma.

V gene TRBV6-6 combines with J gene TRBJ1-2, with TRBD1 identical over 10 bases. The germline CDR1 and CDR2 sequences are MNHNY and SVGAGI (reference sequence). The CDR3 extends over 16 amino acids. The ends lost 0 bases at V and 3 bases at J; junction bases unmatched: 4. CDR3 bases: TGTGCCAGCAGTTACTCTTCGGGACAGGGGTACTATGGCTACACCTTC. It is translated as CASSYSSGQGYYGYTF.

This chain joins TRBV4-3 and TRBJ1-5; D remains ambiguous. The germline V gene has CDR1 LGHNA and CDR2 YSLEER. V shed 0 bases and J shed 0 bases, with 6 bases lying between them. This CDR3 contains 15 residues. The CDR3 protein is CASSQDSTSNQPQHF. For the CDR3, the DNA is TGCGCCAGCAGCCAAGACTCGACTAGCAATCAGCCCCAGCATTTT.

The V call is TRBV6-5, the J call TRBJ2-1; no firm D call. Deletions cut 0 bases from V and 10 bases from J, with 13 bases between. This CDR3 has 14 amino acids. Germline lookup yields CDR1 MNHEY and CDR2 SVGAGI. DNA for the CDR3: TGTGCCAGCAGTTACTCGAACGGAATCGGGGAGCAGTTCTTC. It is translated as CASSYSNGIGEQFF.

This chain uses TRBV9 with TRBJ1-2, with D uncertain. Germline assignment: CDR1 SGDLS and CDR2 YYNGEE. V lost 0 bases and J lost 8, with 11 bases in between. The CDR3 loop spans 13 amino acids. The CDR3 nucleotides read TGTGCCAGCAGCGTAGATTGGAGGGAAGGCTACACCTTC. This encodes CASSVDWREGYTF.